These T cell receptor beta chains were read from a single sample in a study of blood T cell repertoires in COVID-19. Sequencing used immunoSEQ multiplex PCR; TCRdb keeps in-frame clones, though not all of them. The table lists roughly 270,000 clones, 70% to 90% of them singletons, with roughly 9% in the top ten. The sequenced material came from peripheral blood. These receptors originate from a man aged 18 to 30 with active or convalescent COVID-19. Each CDR3 is given with its conserved first and last residue. A D gene is named only where the DNA matches it firmly. Size tells how often a clone was seen (once, few, many) or the class of an expanded clone, and some rows leave it out.

v_call	clone_size	d_call	j_call	cdr3_nt	cdr3_aa
TRBV14	.	.	TRBJ1-1	TGTGCCAGCAGCCAAGATCTGCGGCAGGGGAAGGGGAAGACTGAAGCTTTCTTT	CASSQDLRQGKGKTEAFF
TRBV6-5	.	TRBD1	TRBJ1-1	TGTGCCAGCGATAGACAGGGAAAGAAGCCTGAAGCTTTCTTT	CASDRQGKKPEAFF
TRBV7-8	.	.	TRBJ2-3	TGTGCCAGCAGCTTAGTGGCCCGGGGGGATACGCAGTATTTT	CASSLVARGDTQYF
TRBV19	.	TRBD1	TRBJ2-5	TGTGCCAGTAGTATGTTTCAGGGGGCGGGCCAAGAGACCCAGTACTTC	CASSMFQGAGQETQYF
TRBV27	.	TRBD1	TRBJ1-5	TGTGCCAGCAGTGGGACAGGGGCTATTCAGCCCCAGCATTTT	CASSGTGAIQPQHF
TRBV9	.	TRBD2	TRBJ2-3	TGTGCCAGCAGCGTAGAAACTAGCGCAGATACGCAGTATTTT	CASSVETSADTQYF
TRBV2	once	.	TRBJ2-2	TGTGCCAGCAGTGAAACTGAGGCCGGGGAGCTGTTTTTT	CASSETEAGELFF
TRBV7-2	once	.	TRBJ2-4	TGTGCCAGCAGCTTACCCGGGACCAAAAACATTCAGTACTTC	CASSLPGTKNIQYF
TRBV9	.	.	TRBJ2-3	TGTGCCAGCAGCGTAGATAGGGGCTGGAGCACAGATACGCAGTATTTT	CASSVDRGWSTDTQYF
TRBV4-1	.	TRBD2	TRBJ2-3	TGCGCCAGCGGGACTAGCGGGGCTACAGATACGCAGTATTTT	CASGTSGATDTQYF
TRBV2	.	TRBD1	TRBJ2-2	TGTGCCAGCAACTACAGGGGCACCGGGGAGCTGTTTTTT	CASNYRGTGELFF
TRBV27	.	.	TRBJ1-5	TGTGCCAGCAGTTTATATGGCGGGATTAGCAATCAGCCCCAGCATTTT	CASSLYGGISNQPQHF
TRBV6-2/TRBV6-3	.	.	TRBJ1-6	TGTGCCAGCAGTACAGGTTTTAATTCACCCCTCCACTTT	CASSTGFNSPLHF
TRBV18	.	.	TRBJ1-5	TGTGCCAGCTCACCATGGGGGGATAGCAATCAGCCCCAGCATTTT	CASSPWGDSNQPQHF
TRBV3-1/TRBV3-2	.	TRBD1	TRBJ2-2	TGTGCCAGCAGCCAAAGAGGTCCCGGGACAGGGAGGGGAATTAACACCGGGGAGCTGTTTTTT	CASSQRGPGTGRGINTGELFF
TRBV18	.	.	TRBJ1-5	TGTGCCAGCTCACCCCAGATGAATCAGCCCCAGCATTTT	CASSPQMNQPQHF
TRBV14	few	.	TRBJ2-1	TGTGCCAGCAGCCAAGGCAGGGGGGAAATACGCAATGAGCAGTTCTTC	CASSQGRGEIRNEQFF
TRBV4-1	once	.	TRBJ1-6	TGCGCCAGCAGCCAAGATTTCAGGGCAGAAGTCTGGTCCTATAATTCACCCCTCCACTTT	CASSQDFRAEVWSYNSPLHF
TRBV4-3	.	TRBD1	TRBJ1-4	TGCGCCAGCAGCCAAGATCCGACAGGGCGAGAAAAACTGTTTTTT	CASSQDPTGREKLFF
TRBV3-1/TRBV3-2	.	.	TRBJ1-2	TGTGCCAGCAGCCAAGGAACGGCTAACTATGGCTACACCTTC	CASSQGTANYGYTF
TRBV12-5	.	TRBD2	TRBJ2-7	TGTGCTAGTGGTTCTCGTCCGGGAGGAACACCCTACGAGCAGTACTTC	CASGSRPGGTPYEQYF
TRBV18	.	TRBD1	TRBJ1-2	TGTGCCAGCTCACCGACGACAGGGGGCGACTATGGCTACACCTTC	CASSPTTGGDYGYTF
TRBV12-5	.	.	TRBJ1-6	TGTGCTAGTGGTTTGGTACCTCCGGGTTCACCCCTCCACTTT	CASGLVPPGSPLHF
TRBV19	.	TRBD1	TRBJ1-2	TGTGCCAGTACCGGGACAGGGCGAAGCTATGGCTACACCTTC	CASTGTGRSYGYTF
TRBV9	few	.	TRBJ1-2	TGTGCCAGCAGCGTAGCCTGGGCGGGGGCAGGCTATGGCTACACCTTC	CASSVAWAGAGYGYTF
TRBV5-1	.	TRBD1	TRBJ1-2	TGCGCCAGCAGCTATGGGGACAGAAACTATGGCTACACCTTC	CASSYGDRNYGYTF
TRBV28	.	.	TRBJ2-7	TGTGCCAGCAGGGACACCCCCTACGAGCAGTACTTC	CASRDTPYEQYF
TRBV7-9	.	TRBD1	TRBJ1-2	TGTGCCAGCAGCTTAGGACAGGGGGGCTACACCTTC	CASSLGQGGYTF
TRBV15	once	TRBD2	TRBJ2-1	TGTGCCACCAGCAGAGCGGCATGGCGGGGGGCCCGAGAAGACAATGAGCAGTTCTTC	CATSRAAWRGAREDNEQFF